The 5 T cell receptor beta chains given below trace back to one sample, sequenced in a study of identifying expanded T cells in peripheral blood. Here immunoSEQ multiplex PCR was the method, and the copy in TCRdb shows in-frame clones only, minus some. The sample includes 50,000 to 65,000 clones, roughly nine tenths seen only once; the top ten take roughly 3.6%. The sample was blood. These receptors were collected from a person aged 18 to 75 in good health.

The chain has TRBV29-1 and TRBJ2-1; 7 bases are shared with TRBD1. Germline V gene lookup returns CDR1 SQVTM and CDR2 ANQGSEA. The CDR3 is made up of 13 amino acids. V was pared by 7 bases and J by 4 bases, with 7 bases of the junction left unmatched. Written as DNA, the CDR3 is TGCAGCGCTTCGGGACAGATTTACAATGAGCAGTTCTTC. This encodes CSASGQIYNEQFF.

This clone has only a few counts. This chain connects TRBV10-3 to TRBJ2-2, with D possibly matching TRBD2 (6 bases). V was trimmed by 3 bases and J by 7 bases, leaving 18 bases between them. From germline, CDR1 is ENHRY and CDR2 SYGVKD. This CDR3 contains 16 residues. This CDR3 reads CAISDPSVGGGGELFF. The DNA of the CDR3 is TGTGCCATCAGTGACCCGAGCGTGGGGGGTGGCGGGGAGCTGTTTTTT.

V and J are TRBV9 and TRBJ2-3; 10 bases are a match to TRBD2. This CDR3 is 15 amino acids long. Germline loops: CDR1 SGDLS, CDR2 YYNGEE. V trimming: 4 bases; J trimming: 1 base; junction bases outside the gene matches: 3. CDR3 DNA: TGTGCCAGCAGCTTCGGACTAGCGGGCACAGATACGCAGTATTTT. It is translated as CASSFGLAGTDTQYF.

Worth noting for this clone: Other DNA sequences in the sample encode the same CDR3. The CDR3 bases are TGCAGTGCTGGTACAGATACGCAGTATTTT. Translating gives CSAGTDTQYF. The V gene is TRBV20-1, the J gene TRBJ2-3, with D hard to call. This CDR3 is 10 amino acids long. CDR1 is DFQATT and CDR2 is SNEGSKA in the germline V gene (reference sequence). Trimming stripped 5 bases from V and 3 bases from J, with 3 bases between.

The chain joins TRBV7-6 to TRBJ2-7; perhaps D is TRBD1 or TRBD2 (6 bases each). This CDR3 comprises 14 residues. Trimming stripped 4 bases from V and 7 bases from J, with 17 bases between. Germline V CDR1 and CDR2: SGHVS, FNYEAQ. The CDR3 nucleotides read TGTGCCAGCAGCTGGGGCGGGCAGGGGAGGGAGCAGTACTTC. Amino acids: CASSWGGQGREQYF.